The 4 T cell receptor beta chains given below trace back to one sample, sequenced in a study of blood T cell repertoires in COVID-19. Measured with immunoSEQ multiplex PCR; TCRdb has only the in-frame clones, and not every one. The sample lists some 93,000 clones, about nine tenths occurring once. Sequenced input: peripheral blood. These receptors all stem from a man in his fifties or sixties with acute or convalescent COVID-19.

The chain couples TRBV6-5 to TRBJ1-1; no reliable D call. The CDR3 totals 16 residues. Germline V gives CDR1 MNHEY, CDR2 SVGAGI. Between the trimmed V and J ends, which lost 0 bases and 5 bases, there was a span of 16 bases. The CDR3 is CASSYSEGTRRTEAFF. The CDR3 DNA reads TGTGCCAGCAGTTACTCGGAGGGTACCCGAAGAACTGAAGCTTTCTTT.

The CDR3 DNA sequence: TGCAGCGTTGGATGGCGGGAGAATATCTACAATGAGCAGTTCTTC. This translates into CSVGWRENIYNEQFF. The chain recombines TRBV29-1 with TRBJ2-1, with 7 bases identical to TRBD2. This CDR3 region has 15 residues. Germline V CDR1 and CDR2: SQVTM, ANQGSEA. V lost 4 bases and J lost 3; bases outside the gene matches: 9.

The V gene is TRBV11-3, the J gene TRBJ2-4; 9 nucleotides align to TRBD1. This CDR3 comprises 15 residues. V lost 3 bases to trimming and J lost 8 bases; unmatched junction nucleotides: 8. CDR1 and CDR2 (germline): SGHNT, YENEEA. The CDR3 DNA follows: TGTGCCAGCAGCTTTGGACAGGGGAGAACGGACATTCAGTACTTC. It codes for CASSFGQGRTDIQYF.

This chain links TRBV6-5 with TRBJ1-6; 7 nucleotides agree with TRBD1. After removal of 5 bases from V and 7 bases from J, the junction contained 8 bases not matched to a gene. CDR1 is MNHEY and CDR2 is SVGAGI in the germline V gene. This CDR3 is 15 amino acids long. The CDR3: CASSMNRGKNSPLHF. As DNA, the CDR3 is TGTGCCAGCAGTATGAACAGGGGAAAGAATTCACCCCTCCACTTT.